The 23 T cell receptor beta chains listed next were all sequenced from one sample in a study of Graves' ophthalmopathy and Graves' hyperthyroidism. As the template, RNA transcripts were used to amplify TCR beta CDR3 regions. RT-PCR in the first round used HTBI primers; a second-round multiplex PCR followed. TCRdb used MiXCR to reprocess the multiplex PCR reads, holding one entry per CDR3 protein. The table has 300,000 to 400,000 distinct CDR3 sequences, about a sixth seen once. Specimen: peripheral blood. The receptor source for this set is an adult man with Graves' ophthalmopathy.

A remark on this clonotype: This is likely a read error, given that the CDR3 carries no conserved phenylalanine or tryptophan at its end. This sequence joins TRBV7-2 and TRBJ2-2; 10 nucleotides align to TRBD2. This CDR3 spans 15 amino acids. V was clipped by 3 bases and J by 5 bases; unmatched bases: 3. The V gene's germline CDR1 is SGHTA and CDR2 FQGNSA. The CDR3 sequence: CASSLVLAGTGELFS. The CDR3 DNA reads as TGTGCCAGCAGCTTGGTACTAGCGGGAACCGGGGAGCTGTTTTCT.

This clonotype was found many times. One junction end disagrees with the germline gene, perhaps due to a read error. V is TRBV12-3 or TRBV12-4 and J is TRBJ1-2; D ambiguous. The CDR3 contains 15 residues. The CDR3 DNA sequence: TGTGCCAGCAGTCTCTCCCCCGCCCCCCACTATGGCTACATCTTC. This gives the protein CASSLSPAPHYGYIF.

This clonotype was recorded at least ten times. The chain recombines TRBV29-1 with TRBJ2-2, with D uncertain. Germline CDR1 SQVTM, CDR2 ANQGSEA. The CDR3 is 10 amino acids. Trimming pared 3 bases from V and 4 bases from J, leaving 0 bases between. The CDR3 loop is CSVDTGELFF. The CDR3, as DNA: TGCAGCGTTGACACCGGGGAGCTGTTTTTT.

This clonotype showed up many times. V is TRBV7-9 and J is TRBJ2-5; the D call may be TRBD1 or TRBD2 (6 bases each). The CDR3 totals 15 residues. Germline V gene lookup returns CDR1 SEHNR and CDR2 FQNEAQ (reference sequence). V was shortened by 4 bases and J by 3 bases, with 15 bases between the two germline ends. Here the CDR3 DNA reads TGTGCCAGCAGCTCTCCGGGGGCAAGGGAAGAGACCCAGTACTTC. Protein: CASSSPGAREETQYF. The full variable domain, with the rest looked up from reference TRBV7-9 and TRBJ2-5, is DTGVSQNPRHKITKRGQNVTFRCDPISEHNRLYWYRQTLGQGPEFLTYFQNEAQLEKSRLLSDRFSAERPKGSFSTLEIQRTEQGDSAMYLCASSSPGAREETQYFGPGTRLLVL.

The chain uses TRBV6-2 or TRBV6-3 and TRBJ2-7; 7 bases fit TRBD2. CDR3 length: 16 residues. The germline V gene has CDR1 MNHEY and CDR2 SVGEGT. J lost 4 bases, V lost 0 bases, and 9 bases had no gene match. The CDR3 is CASSYSNSRERYEQYF. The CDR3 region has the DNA TGTGCCAGCAGTTACTCGAATTCGCGGGAGCGATACGAGCAGTACTTC.

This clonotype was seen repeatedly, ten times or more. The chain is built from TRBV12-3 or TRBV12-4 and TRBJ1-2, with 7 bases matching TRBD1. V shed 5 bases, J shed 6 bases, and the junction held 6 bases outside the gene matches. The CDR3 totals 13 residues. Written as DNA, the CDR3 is TGTGCCAGCAGTCCAGACAGGGTCCATGGCTACACCTTC. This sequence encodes CASSPDRVHGYTF.

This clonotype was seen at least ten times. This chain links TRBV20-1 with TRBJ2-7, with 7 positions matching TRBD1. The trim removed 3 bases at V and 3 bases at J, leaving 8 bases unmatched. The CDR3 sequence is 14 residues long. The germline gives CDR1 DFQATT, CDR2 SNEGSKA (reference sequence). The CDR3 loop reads CSARGNRGRYEQYF. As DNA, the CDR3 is TGCAGTGCTAGGGGAAACAGGGGTCGCTACGAGCAGTACTTC.

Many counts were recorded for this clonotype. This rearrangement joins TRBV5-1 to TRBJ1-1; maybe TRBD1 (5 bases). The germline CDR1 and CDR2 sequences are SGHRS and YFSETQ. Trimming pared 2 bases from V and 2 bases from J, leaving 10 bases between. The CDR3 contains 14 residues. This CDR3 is CASSLQVFNTEAFF. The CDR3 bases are TGCGCCAGCAGCTTACAGGTCTTCAACACTGAAGCTTTCTTT. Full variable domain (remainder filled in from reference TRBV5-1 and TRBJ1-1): KAGVTQTPRYLIKTRGQQVTLSCSPISGHRSVSWYQQTPGQGLQFLFEYFSETQRNKGNFPGRFSGRQFSNSRSEMNVSTLELGDSALYLCASSLQVFNTEAFFGQGTRLTVV.

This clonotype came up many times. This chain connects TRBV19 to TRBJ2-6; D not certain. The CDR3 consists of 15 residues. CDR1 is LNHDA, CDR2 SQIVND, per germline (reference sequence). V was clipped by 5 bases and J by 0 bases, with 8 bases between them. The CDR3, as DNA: TGTGCCAGTAGTCTATCGCACTCTGGGGCCAACGTCCTGACTTTC. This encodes CASSLSHSGANVLTF. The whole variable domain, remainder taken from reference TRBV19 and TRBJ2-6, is DGGITQSPKYLFRKEGQNVTLSCEQNLNHDAMYWYRQDPGQGLRLIYYSQIVNDFQKGDIAEGYSVSREKKESFPLTVTSAQKNPTAFYLCASSLSHSGANVLTFGAGSRLTVL.

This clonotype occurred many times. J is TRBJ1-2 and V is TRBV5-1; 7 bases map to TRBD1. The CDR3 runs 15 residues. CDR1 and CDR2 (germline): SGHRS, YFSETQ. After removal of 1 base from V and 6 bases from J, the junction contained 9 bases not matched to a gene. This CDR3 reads CASSLLDRVSDGYTF. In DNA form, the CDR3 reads TGCGCCAGCAGCTTGTTAGACAGGGTGAGCGATGGCTACACCTTC.

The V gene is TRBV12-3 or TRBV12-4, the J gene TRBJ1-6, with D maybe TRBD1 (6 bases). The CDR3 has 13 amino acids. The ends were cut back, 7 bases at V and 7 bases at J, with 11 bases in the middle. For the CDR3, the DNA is TGTGCCAGCAACCCGACAGGCAATTCACCCCTCCACTTT. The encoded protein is CASNPTGNSPLHF.

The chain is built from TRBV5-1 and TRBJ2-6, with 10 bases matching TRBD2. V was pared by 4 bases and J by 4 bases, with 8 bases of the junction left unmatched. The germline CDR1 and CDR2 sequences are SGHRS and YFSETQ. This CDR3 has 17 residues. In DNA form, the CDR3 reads TGCGCCAGCAGCCACGAGCGGGAGGGCCTAGGGGCCAACGTCCTGACTTTC. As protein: CASSHEREGLGANVLTF.

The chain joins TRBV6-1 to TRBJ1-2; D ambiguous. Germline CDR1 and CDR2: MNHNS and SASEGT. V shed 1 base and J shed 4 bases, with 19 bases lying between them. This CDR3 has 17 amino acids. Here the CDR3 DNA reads TGTGCCAGCAGTGAAGGTTTATCCGGTGGAATCAGCTATGGCTACACCTTC. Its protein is CASSEGLSGGISYGYTF.

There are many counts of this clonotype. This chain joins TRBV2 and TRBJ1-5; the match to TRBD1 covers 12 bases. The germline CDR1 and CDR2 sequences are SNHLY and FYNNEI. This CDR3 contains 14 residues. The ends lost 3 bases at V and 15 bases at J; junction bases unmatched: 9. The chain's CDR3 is CASSDGTGGPVAHF. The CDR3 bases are TGTGCCAGCAGTGATGGGACAGGGGGCCCGGTCGCGCATTTT. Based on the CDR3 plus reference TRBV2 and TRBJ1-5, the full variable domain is EPEVTQTPSHQVTQMGQEVILRCVPISNHLYFYWYRQILGQKVEFLVSFYNNEISEKSEIFDDQFSVERPDGSNFTLKIRSTKLEDSAMYFCASSDGTGGPVAHFGDGTRLSIL.

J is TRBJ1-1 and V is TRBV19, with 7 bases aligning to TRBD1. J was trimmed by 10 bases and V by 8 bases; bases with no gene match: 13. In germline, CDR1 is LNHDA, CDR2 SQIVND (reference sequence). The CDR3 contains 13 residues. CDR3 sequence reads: CASVPPGQDRAFF. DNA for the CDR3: TGTGCCAGTGTCCCCCCCGGACAGGATCGAGCTTTCTTT.

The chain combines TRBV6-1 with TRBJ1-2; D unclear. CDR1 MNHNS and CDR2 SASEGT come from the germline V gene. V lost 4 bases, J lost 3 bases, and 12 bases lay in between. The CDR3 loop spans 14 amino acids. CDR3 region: CASSGGWYDYGYTF. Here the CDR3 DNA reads TGTGCCAGCAGTGGAGGGTGGTACGACTATGGCTACACCTTC.

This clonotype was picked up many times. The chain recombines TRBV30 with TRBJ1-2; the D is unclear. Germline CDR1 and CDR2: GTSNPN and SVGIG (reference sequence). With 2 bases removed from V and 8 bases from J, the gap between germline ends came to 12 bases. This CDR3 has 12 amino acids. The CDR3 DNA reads TGTGCCTGGAGTTTATACTCCGGAGGCTACACCTTC. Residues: CAWSLYSGGYTF.

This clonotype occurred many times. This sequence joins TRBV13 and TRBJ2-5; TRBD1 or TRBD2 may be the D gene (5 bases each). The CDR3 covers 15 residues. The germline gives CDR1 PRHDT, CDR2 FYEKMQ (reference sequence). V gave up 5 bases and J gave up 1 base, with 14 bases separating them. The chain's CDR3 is CASSPTGAAQETQYF. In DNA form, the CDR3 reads TGTGCCAGCAGCCCGACCGGGGCAGCCCAAGAGACCCAGTACTTC. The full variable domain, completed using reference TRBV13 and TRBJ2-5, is AAGVIQSPRHLIKEKRETATLKCYPIPRHDTVYWYQQGPGQDPQFLISFYEKMQSDKGSIPDRFSAQQFSDYHSELNMSSLELGDSALYFCASSPTGAAQETQYFGPGTRLLVL.

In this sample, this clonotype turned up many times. CDR3 nucleotides: TGTGCCAGCAGCTTCGGGACAGGAGTCCACGAGCAGTACTTC. Translated, it gives CASSFGTGVHEQYF. This chain links TRBV7-9 with TRBJ2-7; TRBD1 matches at 8 bases. The germline gives CDR1 SEHNR, CDR2 FQNEAQ (reference sequence). The CDR3 covers 14 residues. V lost 3 bases to trimming and J lost 5 bases; unmatched junction nucleotides: 6.

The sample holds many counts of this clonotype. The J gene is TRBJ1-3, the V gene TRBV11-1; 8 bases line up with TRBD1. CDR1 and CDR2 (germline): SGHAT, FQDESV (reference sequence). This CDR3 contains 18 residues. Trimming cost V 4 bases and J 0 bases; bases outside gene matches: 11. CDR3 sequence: CASSSARQGRYSGNTIYF. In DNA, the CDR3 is TGTGCCAGCAGCTCCGCCCGACAGGGGCGATACTCTGGAAACACCATATATTTT. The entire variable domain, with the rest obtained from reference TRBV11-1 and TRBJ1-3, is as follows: EAEVAQSPRYKITEKSQAVAFWCDPISGHATLYWYRQILGQGPELLVQFQDESVVDDSQLPKDRFSAERLKGVDSTLKIQPAELGDSAMYLCASSSARQGRYSGNTIYFGEGSWLTVV.

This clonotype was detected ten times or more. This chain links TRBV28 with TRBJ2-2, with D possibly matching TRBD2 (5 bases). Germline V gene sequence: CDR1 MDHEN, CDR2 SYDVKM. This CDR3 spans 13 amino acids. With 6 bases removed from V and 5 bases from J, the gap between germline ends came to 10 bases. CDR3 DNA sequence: TGTGCCAGCAGGAAGTCGGGGACCGGGGAGCTGTTTTTT. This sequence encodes CASRKSGTGELFF.

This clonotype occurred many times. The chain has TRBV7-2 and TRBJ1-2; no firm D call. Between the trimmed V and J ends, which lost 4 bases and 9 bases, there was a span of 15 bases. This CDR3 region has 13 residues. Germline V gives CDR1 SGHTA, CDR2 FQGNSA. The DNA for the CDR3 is TGTGCCAGCAGCTCCGTATTGGTCGGAAGCTACACCTTC. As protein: CASSSVLVGSYTF.

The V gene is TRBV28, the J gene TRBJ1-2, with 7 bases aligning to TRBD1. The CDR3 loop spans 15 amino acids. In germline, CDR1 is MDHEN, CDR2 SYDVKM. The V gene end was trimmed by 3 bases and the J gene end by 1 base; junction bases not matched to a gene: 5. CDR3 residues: CASSFYRGGNYGYTF. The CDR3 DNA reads TGTGCCAGCAGTTTCTACAGGGGAGGTAACTATGGCTACACCTTC.